The next 3 T cell receptor beta chains were all read from a single sample in a study of neoadjuvant anti-PD-1 for oral cavity cancer. Repertoires were generated with immunoSEQ multiplex PCR, while TCRdb's copy carries only in-frame clones and drops some. The profile shows fewer than 20,000 clones, around 62% of them singletons. Sequencing used PBMCs, obtained before nivolumab (anti-PD-1) treatment. These receptors were taken from a person aged 40 to 85 with oral cavity squamous cell carcinoma.

The rearrangement uses TRBV11-2 and TRBJ2-3; D may be TRBD1 (5 bases). Germline V gene sequence: CDR1 SGHAT, CDR2 FQNNGV. V lost 5 bases and J lost 1, with 7 bases in between. CDR3 length: 13 amino acids. The DNA of the CDR3 is TGTGCCAGCAGCCTAGGGGGCACAGATACGCAGTATTTT. Translated: CASSLGGTDTQYF.

CDR3 nucleotide sequence: TGTGCCAGCAGCCCGCAAGGGACTGAGCAGTTCTTC. This translates into CASSPQGTEQFF. The chain is built from TRBV6-4 and TRBJ2-1; D possibly uses TRBD1 or TRBD2 (5 bases each). The CDR3 length is 12 residues. CDR1 is MRHNA and CDR2 is SNTAGT in the germline V gene. V was trimmed by 6 bases and J by 9 bases, leaving 12 bases between them.

This chain uses TRBV29-1 with TRBJ1-4; D gene uncertain. The germline V gene has CDR1 SQVTM and CDR2 ANQGSEA. V lost 2 bases, J lost 10 bases, and 8 bases lay in between. The CDR3 is 11 residues long. CDR3 nucleotides: TGCAGCGTTGAAATAGGCGGAAAACTGTTTTTT. Residues: CSVEIGGKLFF.